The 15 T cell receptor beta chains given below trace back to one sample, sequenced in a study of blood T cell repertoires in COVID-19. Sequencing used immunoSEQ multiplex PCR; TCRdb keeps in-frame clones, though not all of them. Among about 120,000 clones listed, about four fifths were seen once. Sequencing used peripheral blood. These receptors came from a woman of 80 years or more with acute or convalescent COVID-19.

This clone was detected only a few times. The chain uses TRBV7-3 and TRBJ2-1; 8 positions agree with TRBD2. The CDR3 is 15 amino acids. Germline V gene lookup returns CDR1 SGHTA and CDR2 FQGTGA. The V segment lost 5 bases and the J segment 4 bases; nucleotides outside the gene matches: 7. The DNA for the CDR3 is TGTGCCAGCAGCCCCCTGGCGGGGGGTTACAATGAGCAGTTCTTC. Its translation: CASSPLAGGYNEQFF. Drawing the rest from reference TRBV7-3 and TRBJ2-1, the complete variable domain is GAGVSQTPSNKVTEKGKYVELRCDPISGHTALYWYRQSLGQGPEFLIYFQGTGAADDSGLPNDRFFAVRPEGSVSTLKIQRTERGDSAVYLCASSPLAGGYNEQFFGPGTRLTVL.

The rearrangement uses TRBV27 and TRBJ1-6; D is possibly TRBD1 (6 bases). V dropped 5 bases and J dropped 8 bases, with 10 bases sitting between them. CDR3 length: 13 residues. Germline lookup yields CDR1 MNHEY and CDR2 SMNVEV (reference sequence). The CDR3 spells CASSRQDDSPLHF. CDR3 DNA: TGTGCCAGCAGTCGACAGGACGATTCACCCCTCCACTTT.

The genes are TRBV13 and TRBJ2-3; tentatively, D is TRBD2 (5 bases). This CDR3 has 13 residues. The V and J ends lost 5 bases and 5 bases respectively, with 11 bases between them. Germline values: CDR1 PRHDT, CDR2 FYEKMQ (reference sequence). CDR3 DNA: TGTGCCAGCAGCCCTAGCCTCGTAGATACGCAGTATTTT. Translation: CASSPSLVDTQYF.

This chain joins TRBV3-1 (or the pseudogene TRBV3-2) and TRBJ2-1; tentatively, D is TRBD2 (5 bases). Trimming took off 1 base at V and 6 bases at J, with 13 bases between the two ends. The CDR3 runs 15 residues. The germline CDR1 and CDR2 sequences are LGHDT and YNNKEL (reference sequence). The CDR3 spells CASSQGRARFNEQFF. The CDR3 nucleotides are TGTGCCAGCAGCCAAGGGCGGGCGCGATTCAATGAGCAGTTCTTC.

CDR3 protein: CSVVVNTEAFF. CDR3 coding DNA: TGCAGCGTTGTCGTGAACACTGAAGCTTTCTTT. The V call is TRBV29-1, the J call TRBJ1-1, with D hard to call. The CDR3 spans 11 residues. V dropped 4 bases and J dropped 0 bases, with 3 bases sitting between them. The germline gives CDR1 SQVTM, CDR2 ANQGSEA.

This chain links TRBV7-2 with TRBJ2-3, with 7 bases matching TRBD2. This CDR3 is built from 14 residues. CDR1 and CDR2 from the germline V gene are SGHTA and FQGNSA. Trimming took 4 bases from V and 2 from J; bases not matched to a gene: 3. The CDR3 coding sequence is TGTGCCAGCAGCTCACTAGCGTTCACAGATACGCAGTATTTT. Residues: CASSSLAFTDTQYF.

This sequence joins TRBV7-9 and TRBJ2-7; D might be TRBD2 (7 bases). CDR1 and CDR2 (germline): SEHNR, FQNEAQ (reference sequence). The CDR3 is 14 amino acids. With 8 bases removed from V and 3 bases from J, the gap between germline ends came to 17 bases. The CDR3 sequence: CASESQGGYYEQYF. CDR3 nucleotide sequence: TGTGCCAGCGAGTCACAGGGAGGGTACTACGAGCAGTACTTC.

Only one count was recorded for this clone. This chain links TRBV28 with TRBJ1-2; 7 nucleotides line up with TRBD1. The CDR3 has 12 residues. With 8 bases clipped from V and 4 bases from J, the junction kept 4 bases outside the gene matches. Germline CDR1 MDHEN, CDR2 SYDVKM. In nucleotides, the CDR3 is TGTGCCAGCGCAGGGACAGCCTATGGCTACACCTTC. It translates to CASAGTAYGYTF.

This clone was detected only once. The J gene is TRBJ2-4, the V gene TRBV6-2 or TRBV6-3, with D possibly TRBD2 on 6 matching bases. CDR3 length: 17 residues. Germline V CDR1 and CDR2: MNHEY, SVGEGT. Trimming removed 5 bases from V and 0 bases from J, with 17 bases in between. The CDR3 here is CASSPGVAAVAKNIQYF. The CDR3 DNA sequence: TGTGCCAGCAGTCCCGGGGTAGCGGCTGTAGCCAAAAACATTCAGTACTTC.

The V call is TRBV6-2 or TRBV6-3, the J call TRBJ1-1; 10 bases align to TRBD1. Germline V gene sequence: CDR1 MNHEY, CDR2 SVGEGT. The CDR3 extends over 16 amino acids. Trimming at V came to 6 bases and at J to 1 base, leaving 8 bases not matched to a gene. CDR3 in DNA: TGTGCCAGCAGCCCTGGACAGGGGGGCACGAACACTGAAGCTTTCTTT. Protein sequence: CASSPGQGGTNTEAFF.

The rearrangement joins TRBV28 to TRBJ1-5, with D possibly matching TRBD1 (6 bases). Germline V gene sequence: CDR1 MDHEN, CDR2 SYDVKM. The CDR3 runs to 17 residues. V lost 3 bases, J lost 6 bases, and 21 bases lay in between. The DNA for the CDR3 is TGTGCCAGCAGTTTGTGGGGGGGCATCGTCGCAGGTCAGCCCCAGCATTTT. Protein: CASSLWGGIVAGQPQHF. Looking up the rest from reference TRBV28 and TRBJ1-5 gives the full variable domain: DVKVTQSSRYLVKRTGEKVFLECVQDMDHENMFWYRQDPGLGLRLIYFSYDVKMKEKGDIPEGYSVSREKKERFSLILESASTNQTSMYLCASSLWGGIVAGQPQHFGDGTRLSIL.

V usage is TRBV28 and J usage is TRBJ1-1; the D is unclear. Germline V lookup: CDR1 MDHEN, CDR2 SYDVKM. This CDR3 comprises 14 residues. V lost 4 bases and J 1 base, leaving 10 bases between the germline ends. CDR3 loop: CASSYPVRNTEAFF. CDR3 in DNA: TGTGCCAGCAGTTATCCGGTAAGGAACACTGAAGCTTTCTTT.

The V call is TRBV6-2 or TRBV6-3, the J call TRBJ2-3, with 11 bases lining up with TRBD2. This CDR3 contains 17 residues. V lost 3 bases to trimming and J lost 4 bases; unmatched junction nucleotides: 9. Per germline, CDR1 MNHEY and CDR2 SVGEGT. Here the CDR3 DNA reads TGTGCCAGCAGTTATCCACCTTCTAGCGGGAGGCCAGATACGCAGTATTTT. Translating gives CASSYPPSSGRPDTQYF.

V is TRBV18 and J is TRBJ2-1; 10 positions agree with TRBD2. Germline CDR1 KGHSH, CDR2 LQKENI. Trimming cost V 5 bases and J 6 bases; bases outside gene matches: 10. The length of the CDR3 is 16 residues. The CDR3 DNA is TGTGCCAGCTCATCGGTTAGGACTAGCGGAAGCAATGAGCAGTTCTTC. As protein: CASSSVRTSGSNEQFF.

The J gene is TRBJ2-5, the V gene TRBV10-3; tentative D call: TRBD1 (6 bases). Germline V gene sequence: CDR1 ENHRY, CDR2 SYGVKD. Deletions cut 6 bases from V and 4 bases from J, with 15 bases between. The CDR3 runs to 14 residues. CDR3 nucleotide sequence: TGTGCCATCAGGGGACAAGGACTGGGAGAGACCCAGTACTTC. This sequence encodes CAIRGQGLGETQYF.